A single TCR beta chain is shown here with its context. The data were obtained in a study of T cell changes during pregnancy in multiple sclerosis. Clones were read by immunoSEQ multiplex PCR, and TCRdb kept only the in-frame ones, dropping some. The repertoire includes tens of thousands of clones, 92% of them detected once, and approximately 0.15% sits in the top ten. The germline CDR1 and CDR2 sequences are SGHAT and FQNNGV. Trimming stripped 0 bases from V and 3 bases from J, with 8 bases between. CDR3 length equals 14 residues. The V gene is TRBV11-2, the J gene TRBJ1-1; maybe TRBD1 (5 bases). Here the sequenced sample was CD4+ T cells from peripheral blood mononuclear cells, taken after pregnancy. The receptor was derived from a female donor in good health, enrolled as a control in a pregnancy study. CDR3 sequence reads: CASSLDGRDTEAFF. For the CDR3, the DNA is TGTGCCAGCAGCTTAGATGGCAGGGACACTGAAGCTTTCTTT.